The clone carrying this T cell receptor beta chain was detected a few times. Per the original data handling: Estimation of nucleated cell counts was performed using reference gene primer amplification. TCRdb's table, derived via immunoSEQ multiplex PCR, lists solely in-frame clones and lacks some. That table gives V, J and clone size, and the DNA gave D and trimming. There are some 97,000 clones in the sample; roughly nine tenths occur only once, and approximately 2% lies in the top ten. The CDR3 has 14 amino acids. CDR1 SGHRS and CDR2 YFSETQ come from the germline V gene. Trimming removed 0 bases at V and 9 bases at J, with 13 bases between. This record belongs to a study of blood T cell repertoires in COVID-19. Across the study: Samples of COVID-19 (acute and convalescent) were obtained from the United States, Italy and Spain. Sample material is recorded as cDNA or gDNA derived from T cells, B-cell-depleted T cells, or PBMCs.

Sequences were obtained from peripheral blood. This TCR came from a middle-aged man with active COVID-19. The chain couples TRBV5-1 to TRBJ2-1; D possibly corresponds to TRBD2 (6 bases). The CDR3 loop reads CASSLEARGSEQFF. CDR3 DNA: TGCGCCAGCAGCTTGGAGGCGCGGGGAAGTGAGCAGTTCTTC.